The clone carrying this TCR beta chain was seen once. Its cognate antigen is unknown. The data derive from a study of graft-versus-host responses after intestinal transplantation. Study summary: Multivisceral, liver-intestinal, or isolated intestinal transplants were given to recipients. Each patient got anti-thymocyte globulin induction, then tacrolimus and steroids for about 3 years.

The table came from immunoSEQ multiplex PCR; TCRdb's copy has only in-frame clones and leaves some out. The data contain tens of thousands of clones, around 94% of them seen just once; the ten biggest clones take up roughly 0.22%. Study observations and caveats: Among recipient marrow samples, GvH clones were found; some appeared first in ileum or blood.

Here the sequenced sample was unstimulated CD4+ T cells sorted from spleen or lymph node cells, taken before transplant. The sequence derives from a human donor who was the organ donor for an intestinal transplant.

CDR3 protein: CASSLGVYQETQYF. The CDR3 DNA follows: TGTGCCAGTAGTCTTGGGGTGTACCAAGAGACCCAGTACTTC. This sequence joins TRBV19 and TRBJ2-5; D is uncertain. The CDR3 has 14 residues. Germline V gives CDR1 LNHDA, CDR2 SQIVND (reference sequence). V was pared by 5 bases and J by 0 bases, with 10 bases between.